The entry that follows covers one TCR beta chain sequence. Antigen unknown. Trimming removed 0 bases from V and 2 bases from J, with 14 bases in between. Per germline, CDR1 SGHRS and CDR2 YFSETQ. The CDR3 is 16 amino acids. The assay was immunoSEQ multiplex PCR, and TCRdb's table has in-frame clones only and misses some. Of 63,000 or so clones listed, roughly nine tenths are singletons. This record comes from a study of OX40 agonist ivuxolimab in advanced cancers. Findings of the study overall: Certain nonresponding patients likewise had low normalized T-cell clonal expansion.

Blood was sampled at baseline, cycle 4 day 1, and cycle 7 day 1. The chain combines TRBV5-1 with TRBJ1-1; weak D call: TRBD1 (5 bases). The receptor was derived from an adult with an advanced solid tumor such as melanoma, head and neck, liver or kidney cancer. Source: CD4+ or CD8+ T cells sorted from blood, taken in a trial of the OX40 agonist ivuxolimab. The CDR3, as DNA: TGCGCCAGCAGCTTGGAGGGGTTCAGTCTAAACACTGAAGCTTTCTTT. Protein product: CASSLEGFSLNTEAFF.